This TCR beta chain is drawn from a study of blood T cell repertoires in COVID-19 (dated by TCRdb to the early 2020s). A note on the overall study: Samples covering the acute and convalescent phases of COVID-19 were provided by collaborators in the United States, Italy and Spain. Subjects who had been exposed to COVID-19, were actively infected with it, or had recovered from it provided the deeply sampled blood TCRbeta repertoires that made up the dataset. HLA class I and class II types, where available, came from metadata supplied by the sample provider rather than from assay-based typing. The repertoires were released in a freely available public database meant as a resource for research on the immune response to SARS-CoV-2. The sample metadata nearly always contained a de-identified subject ID, COVID-19 status, age in years and sex. The prospective study material was composed of cDNA or gDNA derived from T cells, B-cell-depleted T cells, or PBMCs. Samples were obtained from the ongoing ImmuneRACE study (first 160 participants) and from some 1,300 subjects provided by 6 global collaborators. General study outcomes and caveats: The amount of clinical and demographic metadata varied by source and participant and was provided uncurated.

CDR1 and CDR2 are drawn from the germline V gene: SGHTA, FQGTGA. The V and J ends are trimmed by 3 bases and 10 bases, leaving 10 bases between them. The CDR3 contains 12 residues, cysteine and phenylalanine counted. Only the CDR3 region is kept as DNA, spanning 36 bases read in frame from base 1. TCRbeta CDR3 regions were amplified from genomic DNA using the immunoSEQ Assay, a bias-controlled multiplex PCR. The original methods were these. Nucleated cell counts per sample were estimated from amplification of reference gene primers within the assay. To quantify the absolute abundance of each unique TCRbeta CDR3 rearrangement, sequence reads were collapsed and filtered. For each sample, productive Simpson clonality was calculated as the square root of Simpson's diversity index across productive rearrangements. As stored in TCRdb, this immuneACCESS dataset retains in-frame rearrangements with V and J assigned. A fraction of the clones does not appear; measured against another copy, unresolved V genes explain less than half of the discrepancy, and the remainder lacks a known reason. V, J and clone size are taken as reported in that table, and D and trimming were inferred from the DNA itself. This sample comprises some 270,000 clones, about 89% of them detected only once. About 1.6% of the sample comes from the top ten.

This clone came up once. Its antigen has not been determined. Per-base qualities were not stored, and no clone one base away is much larger. A second Seattle source provided samples from volunteer blood donors who had recovered from COVID-19. The collaborating institutions used their own protocols to collect whole blood in K2EDTA tubes. For TCRbeta analysis, collaborators shipped samples in one of three forms: frozen whole blood, isolated PBMCs, or DNA extracted from either of those sample types. The specimen was peripheral blood. The chain uses TRBV7-3 and TRBJ2-1; TRBD2 is a weak D gene call, 5 bases matching. This TCR was recovered from a woman aged 55-70 years who had recovered from COVID-19. The CDR3 amino acid sequence is: CASSFLTGEQFF. The DNA is as follows: TGTGCCAGCAGCTTTCTAACGGGGGAGCAGTTCTTC.